This T cell receptor (beta chain) was captured by sequencing in a study of shared clonotypes between healthy human individuals. CDR3 length equals 15 residues. Trimming took off 0 bases at V and 2 bases at J, with 11 bases between the two ends. Germline V gives CDR1 SGHRS, CDR2 YFSETQ. About this clone itself: Its antigen is currently unknown.

Deep-level assay runs were performed. Roughly 30,000 T cell genomes (about 320 ng DNA) went into each PBMC replicate. Scientists sequenced DNA from unsorted PBMC on ten immunoSEQ deep assay plates. Some clones are missing from TCRdb's copy, which holds only in-frame ones; the method was immunoSEQ multiplex PCR. This sample has about half a million clones; roughly 80% occur once, and the top ten carry roughly 13%. Study observations and caveats: Only blood was sampled; tissue repertoires likely differ.

The material sequenced was PBMCs. The clonotype originates from a woman in her forties in good health. Some clones in this sample may be carry-over from other donors' samples. This sequence joins TRBV5-1 and TRBJ1-2; D unresolved. The CDR3 region has the DNA TGCGCCAGCAGCTTGGATTCGGGTTCAAACTATGGCTACACCTTC. This sequence encodes CASSLDSGSNYGYTF.